One and the same sample provided the 29 T cell receptor beta chains below, sequenced in a study of cytomegalovirus exposure and HLA in healthy donors. 13 Jbeta primers and 60 Vbeta primers were used for the PCR. Some clones are missing from TCRdb's copy, which holds only in-frame ones; the method was immunoSEQ multiplex PCR. The table has around 140,000 clones, roughly 60% seen once; the top ten hold 2% to 2.5%. Sequencing input: PBMCs. All receptors derive from a woman in her thirties or forties in good health and CMV-seronegative.

The V gene is TRBV7-8, the J gene TRBJ2-7; a possible D gene is TRBD1 (6 bases). This CDR3 region has 18 residues. Germline V gives CDR1 SGHVS, CDR2 FQNEAQ. V was clipped by 1 base and J by 3 bases, with 22 bases between them. CDR3 nucleotides: TGTGCCAGCAGCTTAGGATTTCCGACAGGAGATCTTCTCTACGAGCAGTACTTC. Translating it yields CASSLGFPTGDLLYEQYF.

This sequence joins TRBV7-9 and TRBJ1-2; TRBD1 matches at 7 bases. CDR3 size: 13 residues. Germline trimming cut 4 bases from V and 4 bases from J; bases unmatched to any gene: 3. Germline CDR1 and CDR2: SEHNR and FQNEAQ (reference sequence). The CDR3 region has the DNA TGTGCCAGCAGCTCGGGACAGATCTATGGCTACACCTTC. It is translated as CASSSGQIYGYTF.

This chain uses TRBV7-9 with TRBJ1-3; D uncertain. In germline, CDR1 is SEHNR, CDR2 FQNEAQ (reference sequence). There are 15 residues in the CDR3. V was shortened by 5 bases and J by 0 bases, with 11 bases between the two germline ends. The CDR3 reads CASSPAGSSGNTIYF. The CDR3 DNA reads as TGTGCCAGCAGCCCAGCCGGGAGCTCTGGAAACACCATATATTTT.

This clone occurred a few times. The CDR3 nucleotides are TGTGCCAGTAGTATTCTGGTCAGCGTAAATCAGCCCCAGCATTTT. Translating gives CASSILVSVNQPQHF. The chain joins TRBV19 to TRBJ1-5; D unclear. V dropped 3 bases and J dropped 4 bases, with 13 bases sitting between them. Per germline, CDR1 LNHDA and CDR2 SQIVND (reference sequence). The CDR3 has 15 residues.

The rearrangement joins TRBV5-4 to TRBJ1-2, with 8 nucleotides matching TRBD1. Germline assignment: CDR1 SGHNT and CDR2 YYREEE (reference sequence). The CDR3 is 15 residues long. The junction had 8 bases not matched to a gene; V was cut back by 0 bases and J by 7 bases. The CDR3 DNA reads as TGTGCCAGCAGCTTGGGCACAGGGGGGCTCGTTGGCTACACCTTC. It codes for CASSLGTGGLVGYTF.

The genes are TRBV6-1 and TRBJ1-1, with D possibly being TRBD1 (5 bases). This CDR3 contains 13 residues. Deletions cut 8 bases from V and 1 base from J, with 11 bases between. Per germline, CDR1 MNHNS and CDR2 SASEGT. DNA for the CDR3: TGTGCCAGCGATCAGGGCCCGAACACTGAAGCTTTCTTT. Translation: CASDQGPNTEAFF.

The chain combines TRBV4-3 with TRBJ2-2; TRBD1 aligns across 8 bases. CDR1 and CDR2 from the germline V gene are LGHNA and YSLEER. This CDR3 region has 15 residues. Unmatched junction bases numbered 10, after V lost 7 bases and J lost 6 bases. The CDR3 loop is CASKGMDREAGELFF. The CDR3 nucleotides read TGCGCCAGCAAGGGGATGGACAGGGAAGCCGGGGAGCTGTTTTTT.

The CDR3, as DNA: TGTGCCAGTAGTTCTTCCGGGACTAGCACCTACGAGCAGTACTTC. Protein: CASSSSGTSTYEQYF. The V call is TRBV19, the J call TRBJ2-7, with TRBD2 matching over 9 bases. The junction had 7 bases not matched to a gene; V was cut back by 5 bases and J by 2 bases. Germline V gene lookup returns CDR1 LNHDA and CDR2 SQIVND (reference sequence). CDR3 length equals 15 residues.

This chain links TRBV9 with TRBJ1-1, with 7 bases that match TRBD1. V shed 3 bases and J 3 bases; nucleotides not matched to a gene: 5. Per germline, CDR1 SGDLS and CDR2 YYNGEE. This CDR3 has 14 amino acids. The CDR3, as DNA: TGTGCCAGCAGCGCTCGGACAGGCGACACTGAAGCTTTCTTT. It yields the protein CASSARTGDTEAFF.

This clone appeared once. This same CDR3 is encoded by further DNA sequences in the sample. V gene TRBV6-1 combines with J gene TRBJ1-5; TRBD1 agrees at 7 bases. CDR1 is MNHNS and CDR2 is SASEGT in the germline V gene. The V gene end was trimmed by 4 bases and the J gene end by 2 bases; junction bases not matched to a gene: 2. The CDR3 length is 14 residues. As DNA, the CDR3 is TGTGCCAGCAGTGGACAGGGTGGCAATCAGCCCCAGCATTTT. Amino acids: CASSGQGGNQPQHF.

The chain links TRBV28 to TRBJ2-1; the D gene is possibly TRBD2 (6 bases). The germline CDR1 and CDR2 sequences are MDHEN and SYDVKM. Between the trimmed V and J ends, which lost 4 bases and 2 bases, there was a span of 12 bases. The CDR3 is made up of 15 amino acids. CDR3 DNA: TGTGCCAGCAGTTCCAGCGGGCGGGCCTACAATGAGCAGTTCTTC. This translates into CASSSSGRAYNEQFF.

Comment on this clone: At one boundary the junction diverges from the germline segment, which might be a read error. J is TRBJ1-2 and V is TRBV7-9; weak D call: TRBD1 (5 bases). Per germline, CDR1 SEHNR and CDR2 FQNEAQ (reference sequence). The CDR3 runs 12 residues. CDR3 nucleotide sequence: TGTTCCAGCAGTTTGGACACTTATGGCTACACCTTC. Translated: CSSSLDTYGYTF.

This clone was seen more than once but under ten times. The chain employs TRBV10-1 and TRBJ1-2, with 7 bases identical to TRBD1. The CDR3 covers 14 residues. Germline lookup yields CDR1 WNHNN and CDR2 SYGVQD (reference sequence). V shed 10 bases and J 0 bases; nucleotides not matched to a gene: 8. Here the CDR3 reads CATADRVANYGYTF. The CDR3 DNA is TGCGCCACCGCCGACAGGGTAGCTAACTATGGCTACACCTTC.

This chain joins TRBV19 and TRBJ2-5, with 9 bases identical to TRBD1. Per germline, CDR1 LNHDA and CDR2 SQIVND (reference sequence). The CDR3 contains 16 residues. The junction had 7 bases not matched to a gene; V was cut back by 5 bases and J by 0 bases. CDR3 nucleotides: TGTGCCAGTAGTCCCTGGACAGGGGACAACCAAGAGACCCAGTACTTC. Amino acid sequence: CASSPWTGDNQETQYF.

The V call is TRBV15, the J call TRBJ1-1; D might be TRBD1 (6 bases). The CDR3 loop spans 16 amino acids. Trimming took 3 bases from V and 4 from J, leaving 18 bases between them. CDR1 is LNHNV and CDR2 is YYDKDF in the germline V gene (reference sequence). CDR3 DNA: TGTGCCACCAGCAGGCCCCCGCGGGGGCAGAGCACTGAAGCTTTCTTT. Residues: CATSRPPRGQSTEAFF. Variable domain in full (rest from reference TRBV15 and TRBJ1-1): DAMVIQNPRYQVTQFGKPVTLSCSQTLNHNVMYWYQQKSSQAPKLLFHYYDKDFNNEADTPDNFQSRRPNTSFCFLDIRSPGLGDTAMYLCATSRPPRGQSTEAFFGQGTRLTVV.

The V gene is TRBV4-1, the J gene TRBJ1-1; TRBD1 agrees at 11 bases. CDR3 length: 14 residues. In germline, CDR1 is MGHRA, CDR2 YSYEKL. The V and J ends lost 6 bases and 4 bases, in that order; junction bases with no gene match: 4. As DNA, the CDR3 is TGCGCCAGCAGTCGGGACAGGGGGAGCACTGAAGCTTTCTTT. Its protein is CASSRDRGSTEAFF.

The CDR3 protein is CAWSGADNQPQHF. The CDR3 DNA reads as TGTGCCTGGAGTGGGGCAGATAATCAGCCCCAGCATTTT. The V gene is TRBV30, the J gene TRBJ1-5; D is uncertain. V was cut by 1 base and J by 4 bases, with 8 bases left in between. CDR1 is GTSNPN, CDR2 SVGIG, per germline (reference sequence). The CDR3 is made up of 13 amino acids.

The V call is TRBV29-1, the J call TRBJ1-2, with 8 bases fitting TRBD1. V was pared by 7 bases and J by 4 bases, with 5 bases of the junction left unmatched. The CDR3 runs to 12 residues. CDR1 and CDR2 (germline): SQVTM, ANQGSEA. For the CDR3, the DNA is TGCAGCGCCGGCGACAGGGGCTATGGCTACACCTTC. This encodes CSAGDRGYGYTF. The entire variable domain, with the rest obtained from reference TRBV29-1 and TRBJ1-2, is as follows: SAVISQKPSRDICQRGTSLTIQCQVDSQVTMMFWYRQQPGQSLTLIATANQGSEATYESGFVIDKFPISRPNLTFSTLTVSNMSPEDSSIYLCSAGDRGYGYTFGSGTRLTVV.

This sequence joins TRBV5-6 and TRBJ1-5; D unresolved. Trimming shortened V by 0 bases and J by 7 bases, and 5 bases separated the two germline ends. The CDR3 spans 12 residues. Germline CDR1 is SGHDT and CDR2 is YYEEEE. CDR3 sequence reads: CASSLGSQPQHF. The CDR3 region has the DNA TGTGCCAGCAGCTTGGGAAGCCAGCCCCAGCATTTT.

This chain uses TRBV10-3 with TRBJ2-1; TRBD1 matches 10 bases. The V gene end was trimmed by 5 bases and the J gene end by 8 bases; junction bases not matched to a gene: 15. The CDR3 sequence is 17 residues long. The germline V gene has CDR1 ENHRY and CDR2 SYGVKD. The CDR3 bases are TGTGCCATCAGTCCGGGACAGGGGACCAAGGGCGACCATGAGCAGTTCTTC. Translated, it gives CAISPGQGTKGDHEQFF.

The gene calls are TRBV19 and TRBJ1-6; no firm D call. This CDR3 is built from 13 residues. The germline V and J ends were trimmed by 0 bases and 5 bases, with 2 bases remaining between them. Germline lookup yields CDR1 LNHDA and CDR2 SQIVND (reference sequence). The CDR3 reads CASSIDDNSPLHF. The CDR3 bases are TGTGCCAGTAGTATAGACGATAATTCACCCCTCCACTTT.

The V call is TRBV7-8, the J call TRBJ2-1; D may be TRBD1 (6 bases). The CDR3 extends over 14 amino acids. The V gene lost 1 base and the J gene lost 5 bases, with 9 bases spanning the gap. In germline, CDR1 is SGHVS, CDR2 FQNEAQ. For the CDR3, the DNA is TGTGCCAGCAGCTTAGTGGGGGCCCACAATGAGCAGTTCTTC. It encodes CASSLVGAHNEQFF. Full variable domain (rest looked up from reference TRBV7-8 and TRBJ2-1): GAGVSQSPRYKVAKRGQDVALRCDPISGHVSLFWYQQALGQGPEFLTYFQNEAQLDKSGLPSDRFFAERPEGSVSTLKIQRTQQEDSAVYLCASSLVGAHNEQFFGPGTRLTVL.

This chain uses TRBV5-1 with TRBJ2-3; D not certain. V was pared by 1 base and J by 1 base, with 10 bases between. The germline gives CDR1 SGHRS, CDR2 YFSETQ. The CDR3 runs 15 residues. CDR3 in amino acids: CASSLLVGGTDTQYF. CDR3 nucleotide sequence: TGCGCCAGCAGCTTGCTGGTTGGAGGCACAGATACGCAGTATTTT.

The chain combines TRBV15 with TRBJ1-6, with D tentatively TRBD1 (5 bases). The V gene's germline CDR1 is LNHNV and CDR2 YYDKDF (reference sequence). The CDR3 spans 15 residues. V was cut by 4 bases and J by 6 bases, with 13 bases left in between. The CDR3 region is CATSIPDRINSPLHF. Here the CDR3 DNA reads TGTGCCACCAGCATCCCCGACAGAATTAATTCACCCCTCCACTTT.

This clone was seen more than once but under ten times. The chain recombines TRBV4-1 with TRBJ1-1; D call uncertain. The CDR3 length is 15 residues. Trimming removed 1 base at V and 0 bases at J, with 9 bases between. CDR1 is MGHRA and CDR2 is YSYEKL in the germline V gene. CDR3 region: CASSQGTEMNTEAFF. The CDR3 DNA reads TGCGCCAGCAGCCAAGGAACAGAAATGAACACTGAAGCTTTCTTT.

This clone was found a few times. The chain has TRBV5-1 and TRBJ2-3; a possible D gene is TRBD2 (5 bases). The V end was cut by 2 bases, the J end by 0 bases, with 10 bases between. This CDR3 region has 15 residues. Germline lookup yields CDR1 SGHRS and CDR2 YFSETQ. The CDR3: CASSFAGDSTDTQYF. The CDR3 DNA reads as TGCGCCAGCAGCTTCGCGGGCGACAGCACAGATACGCAGTATTTT.

This clone was seen just once. V and J are TRBV30 and TRBJ1-1; D is possibly TRBD1 (5 bases). Germline V CDR1 and CDR2: GTSNPN, SVGIG (reference sequence). V was cut by 5 bases and J by 5 bases, with 15 bases left in between. CDR3 length equals 13 residues. The CDR3: CAWGDFFMTEAFF. For the CDR3, the DNA is TGTGCCTGGGGGGACTTTTTTATGACTGAAGCTTTCTTT.

The chain couples TRBV27 to TRBJ2-1; 12 nucleotides align to TRBD2. J gave up 4 bases and V 8 bases, and 9 bases lay outside the gene matches. The CDR3 totals 16 residues. CDR1 is MNHEY, CDR2 SMNVEV, per germline (reference sequence). In DNA form, the CDR3 reads TGTGCCAGCCTCTCGCTGGGACTAGCGGGTTACAATGAGCAGTTCTTC. Residues: CASLSLGLAGYNEQFF.

Here the CDR3 reads CAITPGQGGTEAFF. CDR3 bases: TGTGCCATCACCCCGGGACAGGGGGGCACTGAAGCTTTCTTT. This rearrangement joins TRBV10-3 to TRBJ1-1, with 11 bases identical to TRBD1. In germline, CDR1 is ENHRY, CDR2 SYGVKD. This CDR3 spans 14 amino acids. Unmatched junction bases numbered 5, after V lost 7 bases and J lost 4 bases.